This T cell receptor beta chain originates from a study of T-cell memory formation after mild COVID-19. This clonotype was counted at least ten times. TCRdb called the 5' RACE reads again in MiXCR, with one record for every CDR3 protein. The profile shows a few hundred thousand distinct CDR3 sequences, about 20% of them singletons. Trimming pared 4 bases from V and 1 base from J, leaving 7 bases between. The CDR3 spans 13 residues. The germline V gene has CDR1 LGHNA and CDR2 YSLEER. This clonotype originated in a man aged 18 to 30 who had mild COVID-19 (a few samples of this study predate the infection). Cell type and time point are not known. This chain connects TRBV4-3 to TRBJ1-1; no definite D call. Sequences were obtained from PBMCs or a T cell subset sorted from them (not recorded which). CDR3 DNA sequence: TGCGCCAGCAGCCGTACATGGAACACTGAAGCTTTCTTT. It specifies CASSRTWNTEAFF.